This TCR beta chain was recorded in a study of beta chain features in type 1 diabetes (dated by TCRdb to the late 2010s). At the level of the whole study: No differences in mean age, gender distribution, total cell number or subset yield were found between patients and healthy donors. The study compared TCRB repertoires of sorted circulating CD4+ T cell subsets between recently diagnosed type 1 diabetes patients and matched healthy donors. Naive and central memory subsets were obtained from all 30 or so donors, but regulatory and stem cell-like memory subsets were isolated from only 8 patients and about 8 healthy donors. A total of roughly 98,000,000 sorted cells were examined across all samples, and RNA yield correlated strongly with the number of cells per subset.

The CDR3 runs 13 residues from the cysteine to the phenylalanine. Just the 39-base CDR3 DNA is kept, in frame starting at base 1. The germline V gene gives CDR1 as MDHEN and CDR2 as SYDVKM. V loses 5 bases, J loses 3 bases, and the germline ends lie 5 bases apart. All of the isolated RNA was reverse transcribed with the High Capacity cDNA Reverse Transcription Kit, so expressed TCRB transcripts were sequenced. Deep immunoSEQ sequencing was applied to naive, central memory and regulatory T cell samples, giving an average of approximately 3.8 million total reads per sample. Sorted cells were lysed in RLT buffer and RNA was extracted with DNase-treated RNeasy Micro or Mini kits, depending on cell number. Each cell subset was processed on its own to prevent cross-contamination, while patient and healthy donor samples were processed together. Using the immunoSEQ multiplex PCR, TCRB sequences were amplified from cDNA into 87-bp fragments spanning the CDR3 region. Sequencing of the amplicons was performed on the Illumina HiSeq platform. The paper's processing steps were these. Synthetic template baselines were used to correct PCR bias computationally, reads within Hamming distance 2 were collapsed together, and singletons that could not be merged were discarded. Reads were aligned to IMGT to assign V, D and J genes, CDR3 length, and insertions or deletions at six rearrangement sites. Clonotype counts were normalized to sorted cell number within each subset before computing true diversity and Gini coefficients with the tcR R package. The overlap coefficient, calculated on TCRB nucleotide sequences, was used to measure repertoire sharing. What TCRdb holds here is the immuneACCESS table cut down to in-frame rearrangements. Part of the clones is not present; checked against another copy, under half of the missing clones reflect an unresolved V gene, and the others are unexplained. V and J calls and clone size are those listed in that table; D and trimming were worked out from the DNA. In this sample the table shows some 360,000 clones, around 10% of which occur a single time. Around 0.66% of the sample rests with the top ten.

This clone was recorded at least ten times. Its antigen is still unknown. No base qualities exist here, and no much larger clone lies one base off it. Each donor gave one peripheral blood draw, roughly 110 mL on average, collected into heparinised tubes. Using a panel that included CD45RO, CCR7, CD25, CD127, CD95 and CD27, naive, central memory, regulatory and stem cell-like memory CD4+ T cells were sorted on a BD FACSAria II. All sorted populations exceeded 98% purity. PBMCs were isolated right away by Lymphoprep density gradient centrifugation and were stained directly, without culture. Samples were stained and sorted in pairs, with one healthy donor and one patient per experiment, so that batch effects were minimized. The research as a whole found: Because the HLA sub-analyses included only small numbers of individuals, any influence of HLA type on TCRB rearrangement was left unresolved. The naive, central memory and regulatory TCRB repertoires appeared to resemble one another more closely among patients than among healthy donors. Because cDNA was sequenced instead of genomic DNA, activated cells with high expression could be over-represented, although the groups did not differ in activation or CD3 levels. PCR might favor shorter templates, but patient and control samples were amplified and corrected together, so any skew would affect both groups equally. Fewer insertions and more nucleotide deletions at VDJ recombination sites were observed in patients with type 1 diabetes, implying thymic rearrangement abnormalities. Type 1 diabetes patients showed a moderate but significant shortening of TCRB CDR3 length in all four CD4+ subsets.

The source material was central memory CD4+ T cells from blood. This chain joins TRBV28 to TRBJ2-6, with no reliable assignment of the D segment. This receptor was obtained from a man aged 25-45 years with type 1 diabetes. The CDR3 amino acid sequence is: CASSTFGANVLTF. The DNA sequence follows: TGTGCCAGCAGTACGTTTGGGGCCAACGTCCTGACTTTC.